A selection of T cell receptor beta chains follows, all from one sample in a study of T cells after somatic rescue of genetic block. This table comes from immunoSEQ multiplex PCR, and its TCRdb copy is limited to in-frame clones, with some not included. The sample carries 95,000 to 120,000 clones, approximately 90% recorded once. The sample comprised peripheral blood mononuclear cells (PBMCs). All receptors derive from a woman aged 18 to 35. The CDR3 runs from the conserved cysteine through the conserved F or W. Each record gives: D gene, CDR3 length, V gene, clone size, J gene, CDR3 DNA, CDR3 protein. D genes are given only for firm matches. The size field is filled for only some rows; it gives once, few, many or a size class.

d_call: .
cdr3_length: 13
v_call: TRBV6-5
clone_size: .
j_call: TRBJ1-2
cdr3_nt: TGTGCCAGCAGCCTGGGGGGGGCTGGGGGCTACACCTTC
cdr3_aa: CASSLGGAGGYTF

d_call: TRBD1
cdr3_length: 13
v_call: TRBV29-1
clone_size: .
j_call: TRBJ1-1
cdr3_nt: TGCAGCGCTGAGGGGACAGGGGCTAGTGAAGCTTTCTTT
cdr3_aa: CSAEGTGASEAFF

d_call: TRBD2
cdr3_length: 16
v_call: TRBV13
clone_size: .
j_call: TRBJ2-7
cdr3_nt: TGTGCCAGCAGCAGGGGGATAGCGGGGGCCCCCTACGAGCAGTACTTC
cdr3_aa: CASSRGIAGAPYEQYF

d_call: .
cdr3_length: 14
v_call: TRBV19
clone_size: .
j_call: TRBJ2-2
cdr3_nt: TGTGCCACCCTGGCGAGGGCGAACACCGGGGAGCTGTTTTTT
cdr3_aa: CATLARANTGELFF

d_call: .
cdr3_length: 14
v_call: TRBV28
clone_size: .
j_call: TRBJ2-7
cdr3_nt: TGTGCCAGCAGTCCCCATATGGACGGCTACGAGCAGTACTTC
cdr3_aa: CASSPHMDGYEQYF

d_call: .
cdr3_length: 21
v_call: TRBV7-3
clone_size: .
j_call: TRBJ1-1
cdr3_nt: TGTGCCAGCAGCTTGGGGGCCGGGACTATTGTTGGTATCTTAAACCACACTGAAGCTTTCTTT
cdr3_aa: CASSLGAGTIVGILNHTEAFF

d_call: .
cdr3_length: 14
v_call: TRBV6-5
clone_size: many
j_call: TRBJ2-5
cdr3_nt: TGTGCCAGCAGTTCTCAGGAGGCGGGAGAGACCCAGTACTTC
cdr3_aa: CASSSQEAGETQYF

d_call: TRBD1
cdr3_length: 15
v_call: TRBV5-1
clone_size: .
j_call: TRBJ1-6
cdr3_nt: TGCGCCAGCAGGGTACAGGGGTCGTCGGATTCACCCCTCCACTTT
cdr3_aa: CASRVQGSSDSPLHF

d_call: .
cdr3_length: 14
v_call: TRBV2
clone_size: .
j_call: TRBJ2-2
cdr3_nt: TGTGCCAGCAGTTACGGACATAACACCGGGGAGCTGTTTTTT
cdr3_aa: CASSYGHNTGELFF

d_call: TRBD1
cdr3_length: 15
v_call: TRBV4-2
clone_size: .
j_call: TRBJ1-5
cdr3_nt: TGTGCCAGCAGCCAAGACGGACAGGGAGATCAGCCCCAGCATTTT
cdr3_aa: CASSQDGQGDQPQHF

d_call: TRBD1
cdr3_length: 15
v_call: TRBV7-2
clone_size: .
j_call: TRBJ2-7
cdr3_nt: TGTGCCAGCAGCCCAGGGACAGATTTAATTCCCCAGCAGTACTTC
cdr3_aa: CASSPGTDLIPQQYF

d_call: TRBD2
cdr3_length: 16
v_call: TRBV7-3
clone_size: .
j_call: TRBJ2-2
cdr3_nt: TGTGCCAGCAGCCTCACCGGCGGGGGGGCCTCCGGGGAGCTGTTTTTT
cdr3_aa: CASSLTGGGASGELFF